Below are 20 T cell receptor beta chains sequenced from a single sample in a study of blood T cell repertoires in COVID-19. TCRdb's table, derived via immunoSEQ multiplex PCR, lists solely in-frame clones and lacks some. The sample yields 150,000 to 200,000 clones, 75% to 85% seen once. Sequenced material: peripheral blood. These receptors all come from a woman over 75 with COVID-19, enrolled during active disease.

The V call is TRBV10-3, the J call TRBJ2-1; 7 nucleotides align to TRBD2. The CDR3 has 14 amino acids. Germline V gene data show CDR1 as ENHRY and CDR2 as SYGVKD. The J segment lost 7 bases and the V segment lost 0 bases, leaving 3 bases of the junction unmatched. CDR3 residues: CAISESGGRNEQFF. CDR3 DNA sequence: TGTGCCATCAGTGAGTCGGGGGGGAGAAATGAGCAGTTCTTC.

The chain is built from TRBV5-1 and TRBJ1-5; D is unclear. V was pared by 0 bases and J by 7 bases, with 11 bases between. Germline V gene lookup returns CDR1 SGHRS and CDR2 YFSETQ. This CDR3 has 14 residues. The CDR3 region is CASSLDAGGQPQHF. In DNA form, the CDR3 reads TGCGCCAGCAGCTTGGACGCGGGCGGCCAGCCCCAGCATTTT.

This clone was observed a few times. The rearrangement joins TRBV11-3 to TRBJ1-1, with 8 bases lining up with TRBD1. The V and J ends lost 7 bases and 8 bases, in that order; junction bases with no gene match: 9. This CDR3 has 13 amino acids. Germline loops: CDR1 SGHNT, CDR2 YENEEA. CDR3 region: CASTRFRDREAFF. The CDR3 DNA is TGTGCCAGCACCCGGTTTCGGGACAGGGAAGCTTTCTTT.

The chain joins TRBV5-8 to TRBJ1-1; maybe TRBD1 (6 bases). The germline CDR1 and CDR2 sequences are SGHTS and YDEGEE. The CDR3 has 15 residues. V was shortened by 4 bases and J by 4 bases, with 17 bases between the two germline ends. Written as DNA, the CDR3 is TGTGCCAGCAGCCACGGACAGTGGGGGATCACTGAAGCTTTCTTT. Translating gives CASSHGQWGITEAFF. Based on the CDR3 plus reference TRBV5-8 and TRBJ1-1, the full variable domain is EAGVTQSPTHLIKTRGQQATLRCSPISGHTSVYWYQQALGLGLQFLLWYDEGEERNRGNFPPRFSGRQFPNYSSELNVNALELEDSALYLCASSHGQWGITEAFFGQGTRLTVV.

This clone was observed a few times. The chain has TRBV5-1 and TRBJ1-2; weak D call: TRBD1 (5 bases). CDR3 length equals 15 residues. Germline V CDR1 and CDR2: SGHRS, YFSETQ. Trimming took off 0 bases at V and 5 bases at J, with 14 bases between the two ends. Here the CDR3 DNA reads TGCGCCAGCAGCTTGGGATCGGGGGAAAATTATGGCTACACCTTC. Amino acids: CASSLGSGENYGYTF.

This chain links TRBV9 with TRBJ1-4; D unclear. Trimming took 0 bases from V and 3 from J, leaving 9 bases between them. There are 15 residues in the CDR3. The germline CDR1 and CDR2 sequences are SGDLS and YYNGEE. In DNA form, the CDR3 reads TGTGCCAGCAGCGTAGCTCCGGAGCCTAATGAAAAACTGTTTTTT. This translates into CASSVAPEPNEKLFF.

The V and J genes are TRBV4-2 and TRBJ2-1; 9 nucleotides match TRBD1. In germline, CDR1 is LGHNA, CDR2 YNFKEQ. The CDR3 totals 16 residues. Trimming removed 4 bases from V and 8 bases from J; junction bases left unmatched: 12. The CDR3 region is CASSPDRGAFSYEQFF. Here the CDR3 DNA reads TGTGCCAGCAGCCCAGACAGGGGGGCCTTTTCGTATGAGCAGTTCTTC.

This sequence joins TRBV11-3 and TRBJ1-3; D is possibly TRBD1 (6 bases). Germline V gene sequence: CDR1 SGHNT, CDR2 YENEEA. Trimming removed 0 bases at V and 4 bases at J, with 10 bases between. This CDR3 is 15 amino acids long. The CDR3: CASSLDTTGGNTIYF. The CDR3, as DNA: TGTGCCAGCAGCTTAGATACAACAGGGGGAAACACCATATATTTT.

The table lists this clone with a few counts. V usage is TRBV10-3 and J usage is TRBJ1-2; 8 nucleotides align to TRBD1. Germline CDR1 is ENHRY and CDR2 is SYGVKD. V trimming: 6 bases; J trimming: 9 bases; junction bases outside the gene matches: 15. The CDR3 loop spans 15 amino acids. The chain's CDR3 is CAISPIQRDRPRYTF. In nucleotides, the CDR3 is TGTGCCATCAGCCCTATTCAACGGGACAGGCCCCGCTACACCTTC.

The V gene is TRBV27, the J gene TRBJ1-5; no firm D call. Deletions cut 3 bases from V and 7 bases from J, with 7 bases between. Germline V gene lookup returns CDR1 MNHEY and CDR2 SMNVEV (reference sequence). This CDR3 is 12 amino acids long. The CDR3 coding sequence is TGTGCCAGCAGTTTTCCGGGGCAGCCCCAGCATTTT. Protein product: CASSFPGQPQHF.

J is TRBJ2-1 and V is TRBV3-1 (or the pseudogene TRBV3-2); 12 positions match TRBD2. In germline, CDR1 is LGHDT, CDR2 YNNKEL (reference sequence). This CDR3 has 16 amino acids. V was pared by 6 bases and J by 4 bases, with 7 bases of the junction left unmatched. The CDR3 DNA reads as TGTGCCAGCAGGGATCTCGGGACTAGCGGGTACAATGAGCAGTTCTTC. Amino acids: CASRDLGTSGYNEQFF.

The V and J genes are TRBV24-1 and TRBJ1-2, with 7 bases identical to TRBD1. Germline CDR1 and CDR2: KGHDR and SFDVKD. The CDR3 loop spans 13 amino acids. Trimming removed 4 bases from V and 2 bases from J; junction bases left unmatched: 0. The CDR3 sequence is CATSETGNYGYTF. The DNA for the CDR3 is TGTGCCACCAGTGAGACAGGGAACTATGGCTACACCTTC.

The J gene is TRBJ1-2, the V gene TRBV24-1; 9 bases fit TRBD1. Germline V gives CDR1 KGHDR, CDR2 SFDVKD. Trimming at V came to 3 bases and at J to 4 bases, leaving 8 bases not matched to a gene. CDR3 length equals 16 residues. CDR3 in amino acids: CATSDQTTGGVYGYTF. The CDR3 coding sequence is TGTGCCACCAGTGATCAGACAACAGGGGGCGTCTATGGCTACACCTTC.

This chain connects TRBV11-2 to TRBJ1-1, with 12 bases identical to TRBD1. The germline V gene encodes CDR1 SGHAT and CDR2 FQNNGV. The CDR3 extends over 17 amino acids. With V trimmed by 5 bases and J by 5 bases, 12 bases remained unmatched. This chain's CDR3 is CASSRRDRGLVGTEAFF. DNA for the CDR3: TGTGCCAGCAGCCGCCGGGACAGGGGGCTGGTTGGTACTGAAGCTTTCTTT.

The gene calls are TRBV27 and TRBJ1-2; TRBD1 is a possible D gene (6 bases). The CDR3 has 13 amino acids. Trimming took off 6 bases at V and 2 bases at J, with 10 bases between the two ends. CDR1 is MNHEY, CDR2 SMNVEV, per germline (reference sequence). The CDR3: CASSPQGNYGYTF. The CDR3 nucleotides are TGTGCCAGCAGCCCGCAGGGGAACTATGGCTACACCTTC.

This chain uses TRBV28 with TRBJ1-2; D is unclear. Germline V lookup: CDR1 MDHEN, CDR2 SYDVKM. The CDR3 consists of 13 residues. V was clipped by 2 bases and J by 1 base, with 5 bases between them. The CDR3 DNA is TGTGCCAGCAGTTTAGGCCTTAACTATGGCTACACCTTC. It translates to CASSLGLNYGYTF.

The rearrangement links TRBV30 to TRBJ1-2; possibly TRBD1 for D (5 bases). V was shortened by 5 bases and J by 4 bases, with 14 bases between the two germline ends. CDR3 size: 13 residues. Germline V gene data show CDR1 as GTSNPN and CDR2 as SVGIG (reference sequence). The CDR3 loop reads CAWAQGGGYGYTF. The CDR3 nucleotides read TGTGCCTGGGCCCAGGGAGGAGGCTATGGCTACACCTTC. The whole variable domain, filled in from reference TRBV30 and TRBJ1-2, reads SQTIHQWPATLVQPVGSPLSLECTVEGTSNPNLYWYRQAAGRGLQLLFYSVGIGQISSEVPQNLSASRPQDRQFILSSKKLLLSDSGFYLCAWAQGGGYGYTFGSGTRLTVV.

This chain joins TRBV7-9 and TRBJ2-1; the match to TRBD2 covers 9 bases. The CDR3 runs 14 residues. Looked up from germline, CDR1 is SEHNR and CDR2 is FQNEAQ (reference sequence). The V and J ends lost 5 bases and 9 bases, in that order; junction bases with no gene match: 8. This CDR3 is CASSPMGLASEQFF. CDR3 in DNA: TGTGCCAGCAGCCCAATGGGACTAGCCAGTGAGCAGTTCTTC.

This chain uses TRBV5-4 with TRBJ1-1; TRBD1 aligns across 9 bases. V shed 4 bases and J 7 bases; nucleotides not matched to a gene: 11. Germline V gene lookup returns CDR1 SGHNT and CDR2 YYREEE (reference sequence). The CDR3 is 15 amino acids. The CDR3 sequence is CASSPIAGQGHEAFF. CDR3 sequence (DNA): TGTGCCAGCAGCCCCATTGCAGGACAGGGGCATGAAGCTTTCTTT. Full variable domain (rest looked up from reference TRBV5-4 and TRBJ1-1): ETGVTQSPTHLIKTRGQQVTLRCSSQSGHNTVSWYQQALGQGPQFIFQYYREEENGRGNFPPRFSGLQFPNYSSELNVNALELDDSALYLCASSPIAGQGHEAFFGQGTRLTVV.

The gene calls are TRBV29-1 and TRBJ1-2; 10 bases align to TRBD1. V was pared by 6 bases and J by 7 bases, with 5 bases of the junction left unmatched. CDR1 SQVTM and CDR2 ANQGSEA come from the germline V gene. The CDR3 covers 12 residues. The CDR3 is CSVGQGEGGYTF. CDR3 sequence (DNA): TGCAGCGTAGGACAGGGGGAGGGTGGCTACACCTTC.